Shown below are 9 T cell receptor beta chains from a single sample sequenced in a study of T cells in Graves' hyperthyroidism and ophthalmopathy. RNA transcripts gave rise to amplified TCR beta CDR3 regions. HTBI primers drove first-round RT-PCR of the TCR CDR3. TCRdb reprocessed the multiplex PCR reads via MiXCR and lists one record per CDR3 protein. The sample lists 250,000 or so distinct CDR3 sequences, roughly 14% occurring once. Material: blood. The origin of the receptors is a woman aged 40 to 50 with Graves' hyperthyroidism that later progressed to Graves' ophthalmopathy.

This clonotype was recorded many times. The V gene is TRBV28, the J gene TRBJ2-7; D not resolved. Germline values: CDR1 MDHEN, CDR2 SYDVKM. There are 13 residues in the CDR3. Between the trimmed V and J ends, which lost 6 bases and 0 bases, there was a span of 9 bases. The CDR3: CASRFLGSYEQYF. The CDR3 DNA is TGTGCCAGCAGATTCCTGGGCTCCTACGAGCAGTACTTC.

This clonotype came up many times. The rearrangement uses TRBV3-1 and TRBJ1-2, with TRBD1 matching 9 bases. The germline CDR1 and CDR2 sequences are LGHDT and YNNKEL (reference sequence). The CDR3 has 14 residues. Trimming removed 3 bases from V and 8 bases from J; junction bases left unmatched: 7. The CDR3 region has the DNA TGTGCCAGCAGCCACTCAAACAGGGGGCACGGCTACACCTTC. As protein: CASSHSNRGHGYTF.

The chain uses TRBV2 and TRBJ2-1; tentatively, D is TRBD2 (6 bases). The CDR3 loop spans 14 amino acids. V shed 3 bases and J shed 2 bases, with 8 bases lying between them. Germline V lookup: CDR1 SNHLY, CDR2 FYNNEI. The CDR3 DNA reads TGTGCCAGCAGTGAGGGACTTCCCTACAATGAGCAGTTCTTC. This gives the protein CASSEGLPYNEQFF.

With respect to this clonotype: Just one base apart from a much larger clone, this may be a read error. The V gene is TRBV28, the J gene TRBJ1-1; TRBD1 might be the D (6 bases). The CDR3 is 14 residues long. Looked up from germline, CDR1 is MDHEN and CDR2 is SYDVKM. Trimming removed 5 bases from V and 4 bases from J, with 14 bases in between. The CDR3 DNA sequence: TGTGCCAGCAGTCCCGGACAGTGTAGCACTGAAGCTTTCTTT. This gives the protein CASSPGQCSTEAFF.

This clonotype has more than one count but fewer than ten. Here the CDR3 DNA reads TGTGCCAGCAGTCCTCGTCAGGGCTTTTACAATCAGCCCCAGCATTTT. Protein sequence: CASSPRQGFYNQPQHF. This chain joins TRBV27 and TRBJ1-5, with D possibly matching TRBD1 (5 bases). Germline CDR1 and CDR2: MNHEY and SMNVEV (reference sequence). V lost 5 bases, J lost 3 bases, and 17 bases lay in between. The CDR3 covers 16 residues.

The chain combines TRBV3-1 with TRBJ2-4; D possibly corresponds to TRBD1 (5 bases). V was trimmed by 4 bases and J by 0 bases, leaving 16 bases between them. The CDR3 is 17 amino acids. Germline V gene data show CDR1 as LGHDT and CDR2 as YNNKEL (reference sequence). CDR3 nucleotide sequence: TGTGCCAGCAGCCCATCACCCGAGACAGTAGCCAAAAACATTCAGTACTTC. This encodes CASSPSPETVAKNIQYF.

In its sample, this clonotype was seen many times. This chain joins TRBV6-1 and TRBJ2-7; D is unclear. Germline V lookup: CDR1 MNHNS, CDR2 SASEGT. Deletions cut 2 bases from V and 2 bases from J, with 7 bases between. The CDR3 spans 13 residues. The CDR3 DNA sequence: TGTGCCAGCAGTGAACACGGCGCCTACGAGCAGTACTTC. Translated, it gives CASSEHGAYEQYF.

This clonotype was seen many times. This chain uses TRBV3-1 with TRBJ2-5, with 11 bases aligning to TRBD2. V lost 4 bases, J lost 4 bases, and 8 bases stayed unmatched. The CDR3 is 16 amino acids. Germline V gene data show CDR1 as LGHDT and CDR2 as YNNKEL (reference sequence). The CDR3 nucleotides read TGTGCCAGCAGCCCCACTAGCGGGAGTTGGGGAGAGACCCAGTACTTC. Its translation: CASSPTSGSWGETQYF.

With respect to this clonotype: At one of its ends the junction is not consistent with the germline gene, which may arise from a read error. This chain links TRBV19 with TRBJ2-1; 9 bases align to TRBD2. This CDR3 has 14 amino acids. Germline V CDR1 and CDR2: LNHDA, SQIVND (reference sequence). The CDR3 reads CASSTLAGYNERFF. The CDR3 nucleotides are TGTGCCAGTAGTACCCTAGCGGGGTACAATGAGCGGTTCTTC.